A single sample gave rise to the 8 T cell receptor beta chains below, sequenced in a study of T cell repertoires in cytomegalovirus infection. A single record per CDR3 protein comes from TCRdb applying MiXCR to the reads. The sample shows just over 300,000 distinct CDR3 sequences, 15% to 20% of them seen only once. The sequenced sample consisted of PBMCs. These receptors came from a human donor in good health (CMV status not recorded). Some clones in this sample may be carry-over from other donors' samples.

There are many counts of this clonotype. The chain carries TRBV7-9 and TRBJ2-7, with D possibly TRBD2 on 6 matching bases. Trimming took 5 bases from V and 7 from J, leaving 12 bases between them. CDR3 length: 12 amino acids. Germline assignment: CDR1 SEHNR and CDR2 FQNEAQ (reference sequence). CDR3 sequence: CASSATGGEQYF. The CDR3 region has the DNA TGTGCCAGCAGCGCAACCGGGGGAGAGCAGTACTTC.

V is TRBV12-5 and J is TRBJ1-5, with a weak D call TRBD1 (5 bases). The CDR3 is made up of 24 amino acids. V was clipped by 0 bases and J by 5 bases, with 38 bases between them. The V gene's germline CDR1 is LGHNT and CDR2 FRNRAP. The CDR3, as DNA: TGTGCTAGTGGTTTGGTACGGAACCCATATAATATAGCGGTAGTTGGGGCAAAGGATCAGCCCCAGCATTTT. It codes for CASGLVRNPYNIAVVGAKDQPQHF.

A few counts support this clonotype. This chain joins TRBV20-1 and TRBJ1-4, with 7 bases aligning to TRBD1. The CDR3 has 16 amino acids. J gave up 7 bases and V 0 bases, and 11 bases lay outside the gene matches. Germline CDR1 is DFQATT and CDR2 is SNEGSKA (reference sequence). This CDR3 is CSARDDSTGQGEKLFF. In nucleotides, the CDR3 is TGCAGTGCTAGAGATGATTCGACAGGGCAGGGTGAAAAACTGTTTTTT.

This clonotype has a count of ten or more. CDR3 DNA: TGTGCCAGCAGTTCCCAGCTGACCTTCGCAACCTACGAGCAGTACTTC. Protein product: CASSSQLTFATYEQYF. The V and J genes are TRBV12-3 or TRBV12-4 and TRBJ2-7; no clear D gene. This CDR3 has 16 residues. Trimming removed 4 bases from V and 2 bases from J, with 18 bases in between.

The sample holds a few counts of this clonotype. The rearrangement links TRBV5-1 to TRBJ2-3, with TRBD2 matching over 8 bases. CDR1 and CDR2 (germline): SGHRS, YFSETQ. The CDR3 has 14 amino acids. Trimming at V came to 4 bases and at J to 1 base, leaving 2 bases not matched to a gene. The CDR3 DNA reads as TGCGCCAGCAGCCGGCGGGAGGGCACAGATACGCAGTATTTT. Translated: CASSRREGTDTQYF.

The genes are TRBV20-1 and TRBJ1-4; TRBD1 agrees at 9 bases. The CDR3 spans 15 residues. Unmatched junction bases numbered 7, after V lost 1 base and J lost 7 bases. The germline CDR1 and CDR2 sequences are DFQATT and SNEGSKA (reference sequence). CDR3 loop: CSARATGGAGEKLFF. The CDR3 DNA reads TGCAGTGCTAGAGCAACAGGGGGCGCGGGTGAAAAACTGTTTTTT.

The chain recombines TRBV28 with TRBJ2-3; TRBD1 or TRBD2 may be the D gene (5 bases each). CDR3 length equals 14 residues. Germline CDR1 and CDR2: MDHEN and SYDVKM. The ends were cut back, 8 bases at V and 6 bases at J, with 18 bases in the middle. The CDR3 sequence is CASFGAGLWDTQYF. CDR3 DNA sequence: TGTGCCAGCTTCGGGGCAGGGCTATGGGATACGCAGTATTTT.

The chain joins TRBV4-1 to TRBJ1-4; TRBD1 might be the D (6 bases). CDR3 size: 14 residues. Between the trimmed V and J ends, which lost 3 bases and 10 bases, there was a span of 15 bases. CDR1 is MGHRA, CDR2 YSYEKL, per germline. The CDR3 here is CASSQGTSAVKLFF. The CDR3 region has the DNA TGCGCCAGCAGCCAGGGGACAAGCGCCGTAAAACTGTTTTTT.